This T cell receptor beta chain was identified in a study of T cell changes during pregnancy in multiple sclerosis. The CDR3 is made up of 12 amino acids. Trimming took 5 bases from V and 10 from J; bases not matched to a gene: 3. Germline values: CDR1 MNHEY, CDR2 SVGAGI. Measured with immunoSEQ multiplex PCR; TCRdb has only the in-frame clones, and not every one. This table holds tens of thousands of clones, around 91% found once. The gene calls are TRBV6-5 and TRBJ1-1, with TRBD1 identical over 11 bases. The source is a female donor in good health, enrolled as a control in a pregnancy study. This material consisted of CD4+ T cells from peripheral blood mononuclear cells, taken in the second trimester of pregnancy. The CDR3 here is CASSLGTGGAFF. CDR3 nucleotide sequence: TGTGCCAGCAGTCTCGGGACAGGGGGAGCTTTCTTT.